These T cell receptor beta chains were read from a single sample in a study of shared clonotypes between healthy human individuals. Profiled with immunoSEQ multiplex PCR; TCRdb holds only in-frame clones, not every one. The table includes under 2.5 million clones, less than 95% detected once. Source material: naive CD4+ T cells from PBMCs. These receptors were taken from a man younger than 30 in good health. Some clones in this sample may be carry-over from other donors' samples. Each CDR3 is given with its conserved first and last residue. The D gene is left open where the match is weak. For some rows the clone size is stated as once, few or many, or as a class when expanded; others skip it.

CDR3aa,CDR3nt,v_gene,abundance,j_gene,d_gene
CASSPRTGGFQPQHF,TGTGCCAGCAGCCCGAGGACAGGCGGGTTCCAGCCCCAGCATTTT,TRBV7-2,NA,TRBJ1-5,TRBD1
CASKVGGLAGHTQYF,TGTGCCAGCAAAGTGGGGGGACTAGCGGGGCATACGCAGTATTTT,TRBV11-2,NA,TRBJ2-3,TRBD2
CASSLIAANTGELFF,TGTGCCAGCAGTTTAATAGCGGCGAACACCGGGGAGCTGTTTTTT,TRBV27,NA,TRBJ2-2,NA
CASSQDWAPGQERDLAKNIQYF,TGTGCCAGCAGCCAAGATTGGGCTCCGGGACAGGAAAGGGACCTAGCCAAAAACATTCAGTACTTC,TRBV4-2,NA,TRBJ2-4,TRBD1
CASRRIQLNYGYTF,TGTGCCAGCAGACGAATCCAACTCAACTATGGCTACACCTTC,TRBV6-5,NA,TRBJ1-2,NA
CASSLRVDYGYTF,TGTGCCAGCAGTTTGAGGGTTGACTATGGCTACACCTTC,TRBV28,NA,TRBJ1-2,NA
CASSEGRRVETQYF,TGTGCCAGCAGTGAAGGCAGGCGGGTGGAGACCCAGTACTTC,TRBV2,once,TRBJ2-5,NA
CASSPNGAANTGELFF,TGTGCCAGCTCACCAAACGGGGCCGCGAACACCGGGGAGCTGTTTTTT,TRBV18,NA,TRBJ2-2,NA
CASSSADRDEQYF,TGTGCCAGCAGCTCCGCCGACAGGGACGAGCAGTACTTC,TRBV5-5,NA,TRBJ2-7,TRBD1
CTSSQEWRRGNEQYF,TGTACCAGCAGCCAAGAATGGCGGAGGGGTAACGAGCAGTACTTC,TRBV14,NA,TRBJ2-7,NA
CASSLRQGINSNQPQHF,TGTGCCAGCAGTTTGCGGCAGGGGATCAATAGCAATCAGCCCCAGCATTTT,TRBV27,once,TRBJ1-5,NA
CASSLPGSLGTQYF,TGTGCCAGCAGTCTCCCCGGGTCTTTGGGTACGCAGTATTTT,TRBV6-5,NA,TRBJ2-3,NA
CASSLVGTSEETQYF,TGCGCCAGCAGCTTGGTCGGGACTAGCGAAGAGACCCAGTACTTC,TRBV5-1,NA,TRBJ2-5,TRBD2
CASSDRIRNIQYF,TGTGCCAGCAGTGACAGGATTAGAAACATTCAGTACTTC,TRBV6-5,NA,TRBJ2-4,NA
CASSLYEGPTQYF,TGTGCCAGCAGCTTGTATGAGGGTCCTACGCAGTATTTT,TRBV5-6,NA,TRBJ2-3,NA
CASRRDSYEQYF,TGTGCCAGCAGACGGGACTCCTACGAGCAGTACTTC,TRBV6-6,NA,TRBJ2-7,NA
CASSVQGARYEQYF,TGTGCCAGCAGTGTACAGGGGGCGCGGTACGAGCAGTACTTC,TRBV6-1,NA,TRBJ2-7,TRBD1
CSVGDYNSYEQYF,TGCAGCGTTGGGGACTACAACTCCTACGAGCAGTACTTC,TRBV29-1,NA,TRBJ2-7,TRBD2
CASSLAGASRLETQYF,TGTGCCAGCAGCTTGGCCGGAGCTAGCCGGTTAGAGACCCAGTACTTC,TRBV5-4,NA,TRBJ2-5,NA
CASSFTSEAFF,TGTGCCAGCAGTTTCACGTCTGAAGCTTTCTTT,TRBV28,NA,TRBJ1-1,NA
CAWDPKKTEQYF,TGTGCCTGGGACCCAAAGAAGACCGAGCAGTACTTC,TRBV30,NA,TRBJ2-7,NA
CAISDRGNRDFLQETQYF,TGTGCCATCAGTGACCGGGGAAACCGGGACTTTCTCCAAGAGACCCAGTACTTC,TRBV10-3,NA,TRBJ2-5,NA
CASSHLERPDTQYF,TGCGCCAGCAGCCATCTAGAGAGGCCAGATACGCAGTATTTT,TRBV4-3,once,TRBJ2-3,NA
CASSSGQGSPGYTF,TGTGCCAGCAGCTCGGGACAGGGGTCCCCTGGGTACACCTTC,TRBV5-4,once,TRBJ1-2,TRBD1
CASSFLSSGNTIYF,TGTGCCAGTAGTTTTCTTTCCTCTGGAAACACCATATATTTT,TRBV19,NA,TRBJ1-3,NA
CASSLPPPVLNEQFF,TGTGCCAGCAGCTTACCCCCCCCGGTCCTTAATGAGCAGTTCTTC,TRBV5-8,NA,TRBJ2-1,NA
CASSQRGAGETQYF,TGTGCCAGCAGTCAGAGGGGAGCCGGAGAGACCCAGTACTTC,TRBV11-2,NA,TRBJ2-5,NA
CASSPPARGTEAFF,TGTGCCAGCAGTCCGCCCGCCCGTGGCACTGAAGCTTTCTTT,TRBV28,NA,TRBJ1-1,NA
CASSYGGVETQYF,TGTGCCAGCAGTTATGGAGGGGTAGAGACCCAGTACTTC,TRBV6-6,NA,TRBJ2-5,NA
CASSPRAGSTEAFF,TGCGCCAGCAGCCCTAGAGCAGGGTCCACTGAAGCTTTCTTT,TRBV5-1,NA,TRBJ1-1,NA
CASSLAAGGNYGYTF,TGTGCCAGCAGCTTAGCGGCAGGGGGCAATTATGGCTACACCTTC,TRBV7-2,NA,TRBJ1-2,TRBD1
CASSLTGRGPYEQYF,TGCGCCAGCAGCCTGACAGGGAGGGGACCTTACGAGCAGTACTTC,TRBV4-3,NA,TRBJ2-7,NA
CASSQDPGSYEQYF,TGTGCCAGCAGCCAAGATCCTGGGAGCTACGAGCAGTACTTC,TRBV4-2,NA,TRBJ2-7,NA
CAWSGSGANVLTF,TGTGCCTGGAGTGGTTCGGGGGCCAACGTCCTGACTTTC,TRBV30,NA,TRBJ2-6,NA
CASSDGTSGSAAEYEQYF,TGTGCCAGCAGTGACGGGACTAGCGGGAGTGCTGCGGAATACGAGCAGTACTTC,TRBV9,NA,TRBJ2-7,TRBD2
CASSQHAGQGRYEQYF,TGCGCCAGCAGCCAACATGCCGGACAGGGTCGGTACGAGCAGTACTTC,TRBV4-1,NA,TRBJ2-7,TRBD1
CASSRIGGYGYEQYF,TGTGCCAGCAGTCGAATCGGCGGGTACGGCTACGAGCAGTACTTC,TRBV5-6,NA,TRBJ2-7,NA
CASSLEGAIYGYTF,TGTGCCAGCAGTTTGGAGGGGGCGATCTATGGCTACACCTTC,TRBV28,NA,TRBJ1-2,TRBD1
CASSYSISSGRYEQYF,TGTGCCAGCAGTTACTCGATCTCTAGCGGGAGGTACGAGCAGTACTTC,TRBV6-5,NA,TRBJ2-7,TRBD2